The entry below gives a single TCR beta chain sequence along with its context. This clonotype was recorded a few times. Its antigen has not been determined. No base quality values were provided; no much bigger clone lies one nucleotide off. The data stem from a study of T cells in Graves' hyperthyroidism and ophthalmopathy (dated by TCRdb to between 2018 and 2021). Some background on the complete study: TCR V-J signatures able to tell the groups apart were searched for in a discovery cohort of some 100 patients, of whom approximately 40 had Graves' ophthalmopathy and more than 55 had stable Graves' hyperthyroidism. In six Graves' hyperthyroidism patients, the study also compared T-cell repertoires from thyroid tissue with T-cell repertoires from blood. TCR Vbeta CDR3 sequencing of fewer than 150 peripheral blood samples (43 ophthalmopathy, over 70 hyperthyroidism and roughly 17 progressor patients) is reported in the paper. Following sampling, methimazole starting at 30 mg daily was given to hyperthyroidism patients, and high-dose intravenous methylprednisolone was given to ophthalmopathy patients. For training and testing, the roughly 97 patients in the discovery cohort were randomly divided in a 7:3 ratio. Whether ophthalmopathy could be predicted prospectively was tested in an independent validation cohort made up of 18 to 20 hyperthyroidism patients plus 17 patients who later progressed to ophthalmopathy. General conclusions and limits of the study: No statistical method was used to set the sample size in advance, and investigators knew the group allocation. Ophthalmopathy was separated from stable hyperthyroidism by a 13 V-J signature model, with about 86% sensitivity and about 81% specificity obtained in cross-validation and 80%/75% obtained in testing. During validation, the model predicted progression to ophthalmopathy a median of about 6.3 months ahead of onset, with almost 71% sensitivity and roughly 75% specificity. Most expanded thyroid clonotypes (frequency above 0.001) were also detected in blood, a finding suggesting that blood repertoires may reflect thyroid immune responses.

Stable Graves' hyperthyroidism was defined as no progression to ophthalmopathy during 18 months of follow-up. The hyperthyroidism patients were between 18 and 65 years old and newly diagnosed, with a disease duration of less than 2 months. Any patient with an uncontrolled infection, another autoimmune disease, pregnancy or lactation was excluded. Diagnoses were based on clinical symptoms, serum thyroxine and TRAb, thyroid ultrasound and orbital computed tomography. Total RNA was extracted using Trizol reagent, and RNA quality was assessed on an Agilent 2100 Bioanalyzer. The CDR3 measures 15 amino acids from cysteine to phenylalanine. CDR3 DNA is the only sequence kept; it has 45 bases, read in frame from the first base. CDR1 and CDR2, looked up from the germline V gene (reference sequence), are LNHDA and SQIVND. V trim: 6 bases; J trim: 7 bases; unmatched bases: 9. TCR beta CDR3 regions were amplified from RNA transcripts. For the first round of RT-PCR on the TCR CDR3, the HTBI primer set was used together with the Qiagen OneStep RT-PCR kit. Libraries were constructed in a second round of multiplex PCR, after which size selection and purification were carried out. The libraries were sequenced on an Illumina HiSeq2000 using paired-end 100 bp reads. The study's processing was this. SOAPnuke was used to process the raw data, removing reads that contained adapters or uncalled bases, had a mean Phred below 15, or lacked an exact match to the constant primer or identifier. COPE v1.2.5 was used to merge high-quality paired reads, and clonotypes were defined as unique nucleotide sequences. Clonotypes were aligned to IMGT TRBV, TRBD and TRBJ reference segments using MiTCR v1.1. The analysis included only V-J combinations with a frequency above 0.0001, which together covered more than 99% of the repertoires. A TCS score was defined as the ratio between F50 (clonal expansion) and ExV (chaos), using BLOSUM62-based TCRdist between CDR3 peptides within each V-J. Welch's t-statistics and random forest reduced just over 500 V-J features to 13, which were used in a naive Bayes classifier (R e1071). Through fastp at Q25 and MiXCR, TCRdb rebuilt clones from the public reads, retaining in-frame beta chains. CDR3 protein sequences are deduplicated, and each keeps its most common genes and DNA. In this record, the V and J calls reflect TCRdb's handling and not the investigators' own analysis. Present in this sample are just over 550,000 distinct CDR3 sequences, about half of which were seen just once. The ten largest make up 8.2% of the sample.

The sequencing sample was made of peripheral blood or thyroid tissue (not recorded which). The chain links TRBV19 with TRBJ1-6, with 7 middle bases fitting TRBD1. The source is a woman in her late teens or twenties with Graves' hyperthyroidism. Donor details come from another sample of the same person, matched by shared clones. The DNA sequence is given as TGTGCCAGTAGACTGGACAGGTGGGGAAATTCACCCCTCCACTTT. This translates into CASRLDRWGNSPLHF.